The rows below give T cell receptor beta chains drawn from one sample of a study of blood T cell repertoires in COVID-19. TCRdb keeps only in-frame clones here, not all; method: immunoSEQ multiplex PCR. The sample records some 200,000 clones, 80% being singletons. The specimen was PBMCs or T cells enriched from blood (not recorded which). The source of these receptors is a woman between 40 and 50 years old with acute COVID-19. Each CDR3 is given with its conserved first and last residue. D genes are given only for firm matches. The listing skips clone size in some rows; elsewhere it reads once, few, many or a size class.

V,J,length,D,size,CDR3,DNA
TRBV20-1,TRBJ1-5,14,NA,NA,CSASRQAPNQPQHF,TGCAGTGCTAGTCGTCAGGCCCCCAATCAGCCCCAGCATTTT
TRBV20-1,TRBJ2-1,14,TRBD2,NA,CSASRGSSYNEQFF,TGCAGTGCTAGTCGCGGGAGCTCCTACAATGAGCAGTTCTTC
TRBV11-3,TRBJ2-2,15,NA,NA,CASSHRTGNTGELFF,TGTGCCAGCAGCCATAGAACCGGGAACACCGGGGAGCTGTTTTTT
TRBV28,TRBJ2-2,15,NA,NA,CASSLFYRNTGELFF,TGTGCCAGCAGTTTATTCTACAGGAACACCGGGGAGCTGTTTTTT
TRBV9,TRBJ2-2,14,NA,few,CASREMSNTGELFF,TGTGCCAGCAGGGAGATGTCGAACACCGGGGAGCTGTTTTTT
TRBV11-2,TRBJ1-1,16,NA,NA,CASSLVTGGRDTEAFF,TGTGCCAGCAGCTTAGTCACCGGGGGAAGAGACACTGAAGCTTTCTTT
TRBV4-1,TRBJ1-2,15,NA,NA,CASSPPGQPVYGYTF,TGCGCCAGCAGTCCTCCCGGACAGCCCGTCTATGGCTACACCTTC
TRBV6-5,TRBJ2-7,14,NA,NA,CASTRDSQSYEQYF,TGTGCCAGCACCCGGGACTCCCAGTCCTACGAGCAGTACTTC
TRBV6-4,TRBJ2-1,17,TRBD1,NA,CASSDSIRTGISHEQFF,TGTGCCAGCAGTGACTCGATCAGGACAGGTATCTCTCATGAGCAGTTCTTC
TRBV5-4,TRBJ2-2,15,NA,NA,CASSGGGRNTGELFF,TGTGCCAGCAGCGGAGGTGGGAGGAACACCGGGGAGCTGTTTTTT
TRBV4-3,TRBJ1-1,19,TRBD1,NA,CASSPGPGTGEFMNTEAFF,TGCGCCAGCAGCCCAGGTCCCGGGACAGGGGAATTCATGAACACTGAAGCTTTCTTT
TRBV4-1,TRBJ1-5,16,NA,NA,CASSQEGSGLNQPQHF,TGCGCCAGCAGCCAAGAAGGTTCAGGCCTCAATCAGCCCCAGCATTTT
TRBV28,TRBJ2-3,17,NA,NA,CASRPDIVGGAPDTQYF,TGTGCCAGCAGACCCGACATAGTGGGGGGAGCCCCAGATACGCAGTATTTT
TRBV19,TRBJ2-3,16,TRBD2,NA,CASSIGTSGGPDTQYF,TGTGCCAGTAGTATAGGCACTAGCGGGGGGCCAGATACGCAGTATTTT
TRBV19,TRBJ1-2,14,NA,NA,CASSTQGANYGYTF,TGTGCCAGTAGTACACAGGGAGCTAACTATGGCTACACCTTC
TRBV19,TRBJ1-1,15,NA,NA,CASSPTGGMNTEAFF,TGTGCCAGTAGTCCAACGGGAGGGATGAACACTGAAGCTTTCTTT
TRBV7-9,TRBJ2-7,16,NA,NA,CASSRTAGAPSYEQYF,TGTGCCAGCAGCCGAACGGCGGGGGCGCCCTCCTACGAGCAGTACTTC
TRBV11-2,TRBJ2-3,15,TRBD1,NA,CASSVDRGRTDTQYF,TGTGCCAGCAGCGTGGACAGGGGGCGGACAGATACGCAGTATTTT
TRBV29-1,TRBJ2-1,16,NA,NA,CSVNSPRGMAYNEQFF,TGCAGCGTTAATTCCCCGCGCGGGATGGCCTACAATGAGCAGTTCTTC
TRBV29-1,TRBJ1-2,12,TRBD1,NA,CSVRTGGHGYTF,TGCAGCGTCCGGACAGGGGGTCATGGCTACACCTTC
TRBV2,TRBJ2-2,14,NA,NA,CASQGYPNTGELFF,TGTGCCAGCCAGGGCTACCCGAACACCGGGGAGCTGTTTTTT
TRBV2,TRBJ1-2,14,TRBD1,NA,CASRGQGGNYGYTF,TGTGCCAGCAGAGGACAGGGAGGGAACTATGGCTACACCTTC
TRBV18,TRBJ1-3,16,TRBD1,NA,CASSPVTGSSGNTIYF,TGTGCCAGCTCACCAGTGACAGGGTCCTCTGGAAACACCATATATTTT
TRBV9,TRBJ2-5,16,TRBD2,once,CASSVGLAGVPETQYF,TGTGCCAGCAGCGTAGGACTAGCGGGAGTACCAGAGACCCAGTACTTC
TRBV27,TRBJ2-7,14,TRBD1,few,CASSVTGIPNEQYF,TGTGCCAGCTCAGTGACAGGGATACCCAACGAGCAGTACTTC
TRBV28,TRBJ2-1,11,TRBD1,NA,CASSADRKQFF,TGTGCCAGCAGTGCGGACAGGAAGCAGTTCTTC
TRBV7-9,TRBJ1-2,14,TRBD1,NA,CASSLAPDRGGYTF,TGTGCCAGCAGCTTAGCCCCCGACAGGGGCGGCTACACCTTC
TRBV27,TRBJ1-1,14,TRBD1,NA,CASRVGQGWTEAFF,TGTGCCAGCAGGGTCGGACAGGGCTGGACTGAAGCTTTCTTT
TRBV7-3,TRBJ2-3,16,TRBD2,NA,CASSLTSGYLTDTQYF,TGTGCCAGCAGCTTAACTAGCGGGTATCTCACAGATACGCAGTATTTT
TRBV19,TRBJ1-5,14,NA,few,CASSAGKSNQPQHF,TGTGCCAGTAGTGCCGGGAAGAGCAATCAGCCCCAGCATTTT
TRBV4-1,TRBJ2-1,15,TRBD2,NA,CASSHSGGRNNEQFF,TGCGCCAGCAGCCATAGCGGGGGGCGAAACAATGAGCAGTTCTTC
TRBV11-2,TRBJ1-2,13,NA,NA,CASSLGRVGGYTF,TGTGCCAGCAGCTTAGGTCGGGTTGGTGGCTACACCTTC
TRBV5-1,TRBJ1-4,14,TRBD1,NA,CASSLTGGNEKLFF,TGCGCCAGCAGCTTGACAGGGGGCAATGAAAAACTGTTTTTT
TRBV7-3,TRBJ1-4,13,NA,NA,CASSFQGGEKLFF,TGTGCCAGCAGCTTTCAGGGAGGGGAAAAACTGTTTTTT
TRBV3-1/TRBV3-2,TRBJ1-1,14,TRBD1,NA,CASSQDNRGREAFF,TGTGCCAGCAGCCAAGATAACAGGGGAAGAGAAGCTTTCTTT
TRBV28,TRBJ1-2,13,TRBD1,NA,CASSTGTDHGYTF,TGTGCCAGCAGTACCGGGACAGATCATGGCTACACCTTC
TRBV27,TRBJ1-1,12,NA,once,CASGIQGTEAFF,TGTGCCAGCGGAATTCAGGGAACTGAAGCTTTCTTT
TRBV7-9,TRBJ2-2,15,NA,NA,CASSLGLANTGELFF,TGTGCCAGCAGCTTAGGGCTAGCGAACACCGGGGAGCTGTTTTTT
TRBV27,TRBJ2-7,14,NA,NA,CASSFTRSLGGQYF,TGTGCCAGCAGTTTTACCCGGAGCCTAGGCGGGCAGTACTTC
TRBV9,TRBJ2-7,14,TRBD2,NA,CASSTAGTSPEQYF,TGTGCCAGCAGCACGGCCGGGACTAGCCCCGAGCAGTACTTC
TRBV6-5,TRBJ2-7,12,NA,NA,CASTLEGDEQYF,TGTGCCAGCACCCTAGAGGGGGACGAGCAGTACTTC
TRBV7-8,TRBJ1-2,13,NA,once,CASSLRLSLRGTF,TGTGCCAGCAGCCTGAGACTCTCGCTCCGCGGCACCTTC
TRBV7-9,TRBJ2-3,14,NA,NA,CASSLEAGSNTQYF,TGTGCCAGCAGCTTAGAGGCAGGTTCTAATACGCAGTATTTT
TRBV15,TRBJ2-7,18,TRBD2,once,CATSRALAGGKSSYEQYF,TGTGCCACCAGCAGAGCACTAGCGGGAGGCAAGAGCTCCTACGAGCAGTACTTC
TRBV18,TRBJ1-5,17,TRBD1,NA,CASSPDREQWGNQPQHF,TGTGCCAGCTCACCGGACAGGGAACAATGGGGCAATCAGCCCCAGCATTTT
TRBV30,TRBJ1-4,14,NA,NA,CAWSVRVGNEKLFF,TGTGCCTGGAGTGTACGGGTCGGTAATGAAAAACTGTTTTTT
TRBV15,TRBJ2-7,16,TRBD1,NA,CATSRPTGTGAYEQYF,TGTGCCACCAGCAGACCAACCGGGACAGGAGCCTACGAGCAGTACTTC
TRBV7-9,TRBJ1-5,13,NA,NA,CASSLFEHQPQHF,TGTGCCAGCAGCTTATTCGAACACCAGCCCCAGCATTTT
TRBV4-1,TRBJ2-7,14,NA,NA,CASRPGTRSYEQYF,TGCGCCAGCAGACCCGGGACTCGCTCCTACGAGCAGTACTTC
TRBV28,TRBJ1-5,14,NA,NA,CASSLGGYNQPQHF,TGTGCCAGCAGTTTAGGCGGTTACAATCAGCCCCAGCATTTT
TRBV7-3,TRBJ2-7,13,NA,NA,CASSLMARSEQYF,TGTGCCAGCAGCTTAATGGCTAGAAGTGAGCAGTACTTC
TRBV5-1,TRBJ1-5,15,NA,NA,CASSLEGEGSQPQHF,TGCGCCAGCAGCTTGGAAGGCGAGGGAAGTCAGCCCCAGCATTTT
TRBV5-4,TRBJ1-5,14,NA,few,CASSVRGGLEPQHF,TGTGCCAGCAGTGTAAGGGGGGGGTTGGAGCCCCAGCATTTT
TRBV6-5,TRBJ1-5,14,NA,NA,CASSYSSGNQPQHF,TGTGCCAGCAGTTACTCTTCGGGCAATCAGCCCCAGCATTTT
TRBV6-2/TRBV6-3,TRBJ2-7,16,TRBD2,once,CASSTRNSGSSYEQYF,TGTGCCAGCAGTACGCGAAATAGCGGGAGCTCCTACGAGCAGTACTTC
TRBV27,TRBJ2-5,16,NA,few,CASSCPRLDRKETQYF,TGTGCCAGCAGTTGCCCCAGACTGGACAGAAAAGAGACCCAGTACTTC
TRBV6-2/TRBV6-3,TRBJ2-1,14,NA,NA,CASSYGARTSPEFF,TGTGCCAGCAGTTACGGGGCGCGCACTAGCCCCGAGTTCTTC
TRBV7-3,TRBJ2-1,15,TRBD2,NA,CASSIGTSGNNEQFF,TGTGCCAGCAGCATTGGGACTAGCGGAAACAATGAGCAGTTCTTC
TRBV28,TRBJ2-7,13,NA,NA,CASRIQSSYEQYF,TGTGCCAGCAGAATACAGAGCTCCTACGAGCAGTACTTC
TRBV6-6,TRBJ1-4,12,NA,NA,CASTTGWEKLFF,TGTGCCAGCACTACCGGGTGGGAAAAACTGTTTTTT